The clone carrying this T cell receptor beta chain was seen at least ten times. The record originates from a study of T-cell reconstitution after alpha-beta-depleted transplantation in children. CDR1 and CDR2 (germline): SEHNR, FQNEAQ (reference sequence). The CDR3 extends over 14 amino acids. V shed 2 bases and J shed 1 base, with 8 bases lying between them. Unique molecular identifiers were incorporated when the TCRbeta library was constructed. TCRdb reprocessed the PCR reads with MiXCR, giving one entry per CDR3 protein. The table lists roughly 500,000 distinct CDR3 sequences, around 13% of them singletons.

Material: PBMCs from the stem cell graft donor, obtained from the stem cell graft. The origin of this receptor is a human donor who donated a stem cell graft to a child with combined immunodeficiency. The J gene is TRBJ1-1, the V gene TRBV7-9, with D tentatively TRBD1 (6 bases). The DNA for the CDR3 is TGTGCCAGCAGCTTACAGGGGCGGAACACTGAAGCTTTCTTT. This codes for CASSLQGRNTEAFF.